What follows is one T cell receptor beta chain and its context. The antigen it recognizes is unknown. No base quality information exists; no much larger clone differs at one position. This specimen belongs to a study of CD8 T cells in Susac syndrome (dated by TCRdb to the late 2010s). General notes on the study: Whether CD8+ T cell activation and differentiation in Susac syndrome was antigen driven was tested using repertoire sequencing. Study-wide findings and limitations: The study acknowledged that relatively few individuals were included in the TCR sequencing and HLA analysis.

V trim: 0 bases; J trim: 5 bases; unmatched bases: 13. CDR1 is given as LGHNA and CDR2 as YNFKEQ, both from the germline V gene. Spanning cysteine to phenylalanine, the CDR3 consists of 19 amino acids. CDR3 DNA only is kept here, 57 bases in frame from base 1. Peripheral blood CD8+ and CD4+ T cells from healthy donors, Susac syndrome patients and multiple sclerosis patients were profiled using high-throughput TCR beta sequencing. The multiple sclerosis controls were treatment-naive patients who had stable or active relapsing-remitting disease and met the revised McDonald criteria. CD8+ TEMRA cells were enriched by FACS, while bulk CD8+ and CD4+ T cells were purified by magnetic negative isolation. Blood was collected in EDTA tubes and processed within 24 hours, with PBMCs isolated through density gradient centrifugation. PBMCs intended for TCR sequencing were cryopreserved in liquid nitrogen and were subsequently thawed in a 37 degrees C water bath. The sorted or isolated CD4+, CD8+ and CD8+ TEMRA cells reached a purity of at least 90%.

RNA was extracted with the RNeasy kit and roughly 0.45 to 1 ug was reverse transcribed using random hexamers. The immunoSEQ multiplex PCR assay, which covers 54 Vbeta and 13 Jbeta segments, was used to amplify TCR beta CDR3 regions. PCR amplification bias was corrected by using a synthetic template baseline for primer optimization and computational correction. Per the source publication's procedure: Reads were annotated to V, D and J genes per IMGT and analyzed with immunoSEQ Analyzer, keeping only productive sequences. Clonality was calculated as one minus the Shannon entropy normalized by log2 of the number of productive unique sequences. Public and private clones were assessed among the 100 most prevalent clones of each patient and control. A clone was defined as Susac-specific if it was absent from the healthy and MS cohorts, from some 980 published viral clones and from other ImmuneACCESS disease sequences. TCRdb applied fastp at Q25 and MiXCR to the public reads, then kept only in-frame beta chains. CDR3 protein duplicates are merged, each entry listing the most common genes and DNA. The V and J calls were determined by TCRdb, not by the authors. This sample holds 130,000 or so distinct CDR3 sequences; 85% to 95% were observed only once. The ten largest account for 0.11% of the sample.

The specimen was CD4+ T cells from PBMCs. This chain joins TRBV4-2 to TRBJ2-5; 12 junctional bases match TRBD2. The receptor was derived from a human donor with multiple sclerosis. The CDR3 reads as follows: CASSQDPSSGGAQGETQYF. In nucleotides, the sequence is TGTGCCAGCAGCCAAGATCCGTCTAGCGGGGGGGCCCAGGGTGAGACCCAGTACTTC.